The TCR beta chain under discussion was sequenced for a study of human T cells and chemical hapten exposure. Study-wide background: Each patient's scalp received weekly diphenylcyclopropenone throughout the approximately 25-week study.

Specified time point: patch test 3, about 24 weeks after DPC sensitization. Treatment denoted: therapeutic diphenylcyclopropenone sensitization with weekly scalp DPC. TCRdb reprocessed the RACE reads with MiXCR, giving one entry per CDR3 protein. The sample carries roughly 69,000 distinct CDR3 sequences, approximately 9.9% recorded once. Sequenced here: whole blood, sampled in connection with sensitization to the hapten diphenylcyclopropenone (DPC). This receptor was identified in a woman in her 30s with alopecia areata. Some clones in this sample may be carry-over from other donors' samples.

CDR3 amino acids: CSARGTGGNQPQHF. CDR3 sequence (DNA): TGCAGTGCTAGGGGGACAGGGGGCAATCAGCCCCAGCATTTT. V is TRBV20-1 and J is TRBJ1-5; TRBD1 matches 10 bases. Germline-derived CDR1 and CDR2 are DFQATT and SNEGSKA (reference sequence). V lost 3 bases, J lost 2 bases, and 1 base stayed unmatched. The length of the CDR3 is 14 residues.